The entry below describes one TCR beta chain. Its specificity is unknown. The data are from a study of T cells expressing NK-cell markers. The wider study: Underlying the TCR beta repertoires were sorted CD3+CD56+NKG2C+, CD3+CD56+NKG2C- and CD3+CD56-NKG2C+ T cells. The study, taken as a whole, reports: Dominance of the CD3+CD56-NKG2C+ fraction by these clonotypes also held in four donors.

UMIs accompanied the 5'RACE template switching by which TCR beta cDNA was made. TCRdb reprocessed the 5' RACE reads, keeping one entry per CDR3 protein, no DNA. The table gives some 460,000 distinct CDR3 sequences; the top ten clones make up under 1.5% of it. Germline CDR1 reads MNHNY; CDR2 reads SVGAGI (reference sequence). The CDR3 covers 14 residues. The sample taken for sequencing was blood T cells: a sorted CD56 or NKG2C T cell subset, CD4+ or CD8+ T cells, or bulk PBMC T cells (not recorded which). The J gene is TRBJ2-7, the V gene TRBV6-6; absent DNA, TCRdb's TRBD2 call cannot be checked. The receptor comes from a woman in her fifties or sixties in good health. The CDR3 is CASTRKGLVQEQYF.